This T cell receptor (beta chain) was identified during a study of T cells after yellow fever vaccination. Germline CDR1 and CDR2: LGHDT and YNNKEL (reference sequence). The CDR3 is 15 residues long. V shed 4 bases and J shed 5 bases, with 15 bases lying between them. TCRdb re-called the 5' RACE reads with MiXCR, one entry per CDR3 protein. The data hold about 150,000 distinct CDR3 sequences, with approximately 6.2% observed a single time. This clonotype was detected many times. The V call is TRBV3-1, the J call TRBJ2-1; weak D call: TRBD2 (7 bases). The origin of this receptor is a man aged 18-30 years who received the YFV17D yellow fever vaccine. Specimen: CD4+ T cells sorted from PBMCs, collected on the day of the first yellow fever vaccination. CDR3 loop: CASSPRGRGNNEQFF. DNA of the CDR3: TGTGCCAGCAGCCCGCGGGGGAGGGGGAACAATGAGCAGTTCTTC.